This TCR beta chain derives from a study of T cell responses to AZD1222 COVID-19 vaccine. Findings and limits, study-wide: It was only a handful of AZD1222 recipients who were seropositive at baseline. With dominance at 160-218 and 743-854, vaccine-associated CD4 TCRs spanned spike.

Clones were read by immunoSEQ multiplex PCR, and TCRdb kept only the in-frame ones, dropping some. The data contain approximately 200,000 clones, about 94% of them seen just once; the ten biggest clones take up approximately 1.7%. Germline-derived CDR1 and CDR2 are MGHRA and YSYEKL. V shed 2 bases and J shed 8 bases, with 18 bases lying between them. The CDR3 extends over 15 amino acids. This clone was picked up a small number of times. Its specificity is unknown. V is TRBV4-1 and J is TRBJ1-2; possibly TRBD1 for D (5 bases). The sequencing here drew on peripheral blood, taken 28 days after the second dose of the MenACWY control vaccine. This clonotype originated in an adult who received the MenACWY meningococcal vaccine as a control. In nucleotides, the CDR3 is TGCGCCAGCAGCCAAAGCCGAGGCCACGGGGACGGCTACACCTTC. Its translation is CASSQSRGHGDGYTF.